Listed here are 24 T cell receptor beta chains from one sample, sequenced in a study of response to subunit inactivated influenza vaccine (dated by TCRdb to the late 2010s). The library was prepared using RT-PCR. Sequencing relied on an Illumina HiSeq 2500. TCRdb reran the public reads through fastp at Q25 and MiXCR, keeping productive beta chains. Identical CDR3 protein sequences are pooled into one entry, listed with their most common genes and DNA. Present in this sample are more than 250,000 distinct CDR3 sequences, around a fifth of which were seen just once. Together, the top ten hold more than 8.5% of the sample. The material was PBMCs from blood, obtained 21 months after vaccination. These receptors were taken from a man between 50 and 69 years old who received an inactivated influenza vaccine. Donor details come from another sample of the same person, matched by shared clones.

This clonotype has more than one count but fewer than ten. This chain connects TRBV10-3 to TRBJ2-7; tentatively, D is TRBD1 (8 bases). The CDR3 runs to 15 residues. V was pared by 2 bases and J by 4 bases, with 15 bases between. Germline V gene data show CDR1 as ENHRY and CDR2 as SYGVKD. CDR3 in DNA: TGTGCCATCAGTGAGAGTACAGGGGGGGTTTACGAGCAGTACTTC. Translating gives CAISESTGGVYEQYF.

There are a few counts of this clonotype. The V and J genes are TRBV2 and TRBJ1-2; the D is unclear. The germline CDR1 and CDR2 sequences are SNHLY and FYNNEI. The V end lost 10 bases, the J end lost 10 bases, and 7 bases lay between the germline ends. This CDR3 has 8 amino acids. CDR3 sequence reads: CATPAYTF. For the CDR3, the DNA is TGTGCCACCCCCGCCTACACCTTC.

This clonotype was detected a few times. The chain has TRBV27 and TRBJ2-7, with no clear D. Between the trimmed V and J ends, which lost 1 base and 6 bases, there was a span of 19 bases. The CDR3 totals 16 residues. CDR1 and CDR2 from the germline V gene are MNHEY and SMNVEV (reference sequence). The CDR3 DNA follows: TGTGCCAGCAGTTTATTCCTCGAAAGTCCCTTGGGCGAGCAGTACTTC. It is translated as CASSLFLESPLGEQYF.

This clonotype was detected ten times or more. The chain recombines TRBV28 with TRBJ1-5; D remains ambiguous. V was pared by 3 bases and J by 0 bases, with 9 bases between. The CDR3 has 15 amino acids. The germline CDR1 and CDR2 sequences are MDHEN and SYDVKM. This chain's CDR3 is CASSLGTYSNQPQHF. In DNA, the CDR3 is TGTGCCAGCAGTTTGGGTACTTATAGCAATCAGCCCCAGCATTTT.

The table lists this clonotype with a few counts. This chain joins TRBV7-8 and TRBJ1-6; no clear D. The CDR3 extends over 14 amino acids. Germline V gene lookup returns CDR1 SGHVS and CDR2 FQNEAQ. The ends were cut back, 4 bases at V and 7 bases at J, with 11 bases in the middle. CDR3 nucleotides: TGTGCCAGCAGCTCCGGGGTTGGCAATTCACCCCTCCACTTT. It encodes CASSSGVGNSPLHF.

This clonotype was counted between two and nine times. The J gene is TRBJ2-1, the V gene TRBV3-1, with 13 positions matching TRBD2. In germline, CDR1 is LGHDT, CDR2 YNNKEL (reference sequence). V lost 5 bases, J lost 11 bases, and 9 bases stayed unmatched. The CDR3 length is 15 residues. The CDR3 DNA is TGTGCCAGCAGCTCAAGTACCGGGACTAGCGGGAAGCAGTTCTTC. Translated, it gives CASSSSTGTSGKQFF.

This rearrangement joins TRBV7-2 to TRBJ1-5; D gene ambiguous. Germline assignment: CDR1 SGHTA and CDR2 FQGNSA. This CDR3 is built from 13 residues. The germline V and J ends were trimmed by 2 bases and 7 bases, with 9 bases remaining between them. In DNA, the CDR3 is TGTGCCAGCAGCTTAAGCGGCCAACAGCCCCAGCATTTT. It yields the protein CASSLSGQQPQHF.

This clonotype was picked up a small number of times. The chain joins TRBV7-2 to TRBJ1-5; D remains unclear. The V and J ends lost 2 bases and 5 bases respectively, with 16 bases between them. The CDR3 totals 16 residues. Looked up from germline, CDR1 is SGHTA and CDR2 is FQGNSA. DNA of the CDR3: TGTGCCAGCAGCTTACAGGCGGGTGGTAATCATCAGCCCCAGCATTTT. Amino acid sequence: CASSLQAGGNHQPQHF.

There are a few counts of this clonotype. The chain recombines TRBV11-2 with TRBJ1-2, with D tentatively TRBD1 (5 bases). The ends were cut back, 2 bases at V and 2 bases at J, with 12 bases in the middle. This CDR3 is 15 amino acids long. Looked up from germline, CDR1 is SGHAT and CDR2 is FQNNGV. This CDR3 is CASSLSGGKNYGYTF. The CDR3 DNA sequence: TGTGCCAGCAGCTTAAGTGGGGGAAAGAACTATGGCTACACCTTC.

The chain couples TRBV14 to TRBJ1-6; possible D gene TRBD1, 5 bases. The CDR3 loop spans 15 amino acids. Trimming pared 2 bases from V and 8 bases from J, leaving 13 bases between. Germline assignment: CDR1 SGHDN and CDR2 FVKESK. CDR3 loop: CASSQMAGADSPLHF. The CDR3 DNA is TGTGCCAGCAGCCAAATGGCTGGGGCTGATTCACCCCTCCACTTT.

The genes are TRBV6-1 and TRBJ1-1, with 7 bases that match TRBD1. The junction had 12 bases not matched to a gene; V was cut back by 6 bases and J by 2 bases. CDR3 length: 16 residues. Germline V gene data show CDR1 as MNHNS and CDR2 as SASEGT. The CDR3 spells CASRGFRQGPNTEAFF. In nucleotides, the CDR3 is TGTGCCAGCAGGGGGTTCCGACAGGGCCCTAACACTGAAGCTTTCTTT.

The gene calls are TRBV12-3 or TRBV12-4 and TRBJ2-7; D ambiguous. The CDR3 totals 14 residues. The V and J ends lost 8 bases and 2 bases respectively, with 16 bases between them. CDR3 in amino acids: CASGRRREAYEQYF. DNA of the CDR3: TGTGCCAGCGGGCGCCGAAGGGAAGCCTACGAGCAGTACTTC.

This clonotype appeared a few times. The chain joins TRBV11-3 to TRBJ2-2; TRBD2 might be the D (5 bases). Trimming pared 8 bases from V and 2 bases from J, leaving 9 bases between. Germline lookup yields CDR1 SGHNT and CDR2 YENEEA. CDR3 size: 13 residues. For the CDR3, the DNA is TGTGCCAGCTCGGGATTTAACACCGGGGAGCTGTTTTTT. Translation: CASSGFNTGELFF.

This clonotype was seen at least ten times. The chain employs TRBV10-3 and TRBJ2-7, with 10 bases aligning to TRBD2. Germline assignment: CDR1 ENHRY and CDR2 SYGVKD. J gave up 3 bases and V 0 bases, and 2 bases lay outside the gene matches. The CDR3 runs 15 residues. Here the CDR3 DNA reads TGTGCCATCAGTGAGTCTCGGACTAGCGGCTACGAGCAGTACTTC. As protein: CAISESRTSGYEQYF.

The chain is built from TRBV3-1 and TRBJ2-5; TRBD2 agrees at 11 bases. CDR3 length: 15 amino acids. V was pared by 7 bases and J by 2 bases, with 6 bases of the junction left unmatched. From germline, CDR1 is LGHDT and CDR2 YNNKEL (reference sequence). The chain's CDR3 is CASNRLAGPQETQYF. The CDR3 bases are TGTGCCAGCAACCGACTAGCGGGGCCACAAGAGACCCAGTACTTC.

This clonotype was counted at least ten times. V and J are TRBV7-9 and TRBJ2-5; tentatively, D is TRBD2 (5 bases). The germline CDR1 and CDR2 sequences are SEHNR and FQNEAQ (reference sequence). This CDR3 has 13 residues. The germline V and J ends were trimmed by 6 bases and 0 bases, with 8 bases remaining between them. The CDR3 reads CASSRSDQETQYF. In DNA form, the CDR3 reads TGTGCCAGCAGTCGTAGCGACCAAGAGACCCAGTACTTC. The full variable domain, its missing parts supplied by reference TRBV7-9 and TRBJ2-5, is DTGVSQNPRHKITKRGQNVTFRCDPISEHNRLYWYRQTLGQGPEFLTYFQNEAQLEKSRLLSDRFSAERPKGSFSTLEIQRTEQGDSAMYLCASSRSDQETQYFGPGTRLLVL.

The chain employs TRBV13 and TRBJ2-2; D is possibly TRBD1 (6 bases). With 6 bases removed from V and 2 bases from J, the gap between germline ends came to 19 bases. The germline gives CDR1 PRHDT, CDR2 FYEKMQ (reference sequence). The CDR3 spans 17 residues. This CDR3 is CASSERTRGRNTGELFF. CDR3 coding DNA: TGTGCCAGCAGTGAACGTACGAGGGGGAGAAACACCGGGGAGCTGTTTTTT.

The chain couples TRBV5-5 to TRBJ1-4; 8 nucleotides line up with TRBD1. The CDR3 spans 15 residues. Germline-derived CDR1 and CDR2 are SGHKS and YYEKEE (reference sequence). V shed 0 bases and J 7 bases; nucleotides not matched to a gene: 5. CDR3 protein: CASSLDQGAGEKLFF. In DNA, the CDR3 is TGTGCCAGCAGCTTGGACCAGGGGGCGGGTGAAAAACTGTTTTTT.

This rearrangement joins TRBV3-1 to TRBJ1-2, with a possible D match to TRBD1 (5 bases). Germline lookup yields CDR1 LGHDT and CDR2 YNNKEL (reference sequence). The CDR3 is 16 amino acids. V lost 0 bases, J lost 2 bases, and 13 bases lay in between. The CDR3 DNA sequence: TGTGCCAGCAGCCAAGATAGGCGGGGGATCAACTATGGCTACACCTTC. It encodes CASSQDRRGINYGYTF.

The chain combines TRBV28 with TRBJ1-2; no definite D call. CDR1 is MDHEN, CDR2 SYDVKM, per germline. Deletions cut 6 bases from V and 4 bases from J, with 9 bases between. The CDR3 covers 12 residues. This CDR3 reads CASRPQTYGYTF. The DNA of the CDR3 is TGTGCCAGCAGGCCGCAAACCTATGGCTACACCTTC.

The chain links TRBV19 to TRBJ1-5, with D possibly TRBD1 on 5 matching bases. CDR3 length equals 13 residues. The ends were cut back, 5 bases at V and 7 bases at J, with 12 bases in the middle. The germline V gene has CDR1 LNHDA and CDR2 SQIVND (reference sequence). The CDR3 protein is CASSGTGKQPQHF. CDR3 DNA sequence: TGTGCCAGTAGTGGGACGGGGAAACAGCCCCAGCATTTT.

Ten or more counts support this clonotype. The junction does not match germline at one end; this may be a read error. The gene calls are TRBV5-1 and TRBJ1-3; D unclear. The CDR3 spans 14 residues. Looked up from germline, CDR1 is SGHRS and CDR2 is YFSETQ. This CDR3 reads CASSLASSGNTIYF. CDR3 DNA: TGTGCCAGCAGCTTAGCCAGCTCTGGAAACACCATATATTTT.

This clonotype came up once. DNA for the CDR3: TGCAGTGCTAGGGAACTAGCGGTTGAAGAGACCCAGTACTTC. Its protein product is CSARELAVEETQYF. This chain connects TRBV20-1 to TRBJ2-5; TRBD2 agrees at 8 bases. Looked up from germline, CDR1 is DFQATT and CDR2 is SNEGSKA (reference sequence). V dropped 3 bases and J dropped 3; count of bases not matched to a gene: 6. The CDR3 contains 14 residues.

This chain connects TRBV20-1 to TRBJ2-5; 7 bases line up with TRBD2. CDR1 and CDR2 from the germline V gene are DFQATT and SNEGSKA (reference sequence). Trimming at V came to 7 bases and at J to 5 bases, leaving 4 bases not matched to a gene. The CDR3 sequence is 11 residues long. For the CDR3, the DNA is TGCAGTGAAGTTAGCGGGGAGACCCAGTACTTC. This gives the protein CSEVSGETQYF.